This entry describes one T cell receptor (beta chain). The entry originates in a study of T cell changes during pregnancy in multiple sclerosis. Germline V gives CDR1 LNHNV, CDR2 YYDKDF (reference sequence). The CDR3 has 14 amino acids. V lost 5 bases and J 4 bases, leaving 14 bases between the germline ends. Repertoires were generated with immunoSEQ multiplex PCR, while TCRdb's copy carries only in-frame clones and drops some. The sample records tens of thousands of clones, 92% being singletons. The source material was CD8+ T cells from peripheral blood mononuclear cells, sampled in the third trimester of pregnancy. The TCR originated in a female donor with multiple sclerosis, enrolled in a pregnancy study. The chain has TRBV15 and TRBJ2-5; a weak D match, TRBD2 (6 bases). The CDR3: CATSERAGGETQYF. As DNA, the CDR3 is TGTGCCACCAGCGAGCGGGCAGGAGGAGAGACCCAGTACTTC.